This is a list of T cell receptor beta chains from one sample in a study of cytomegalovirus exposure and HLA in healthy donors. Using immunoSEQ multiplex PCR, the repertoire was profiled, and TCRdb retains in-frame clones only, with some absent. The repertoire holds 150,000 to 200,000 clones, 60% to 80% seen once, with around 3.2% in the top ten. Sequencing input: PBMCs. The source of these receptors is a man in his forties in good health and CMV-seronegative. Both conserved end residues are part of each CDR3. The D gene is left open where the match is weak. A clone size is listed for some rows: how often the clone was seen (once, few, many), or a class if it is expanded.

TRBJ1-1,TRBV5-6,TRBD1,few,14,TGTGCCAGCAGCCCCGGGACAGGGTCCACTGAAGCTTTCTTT,CASSPGTGSTEAFF
TRBJ2-1,TRBV7-2,-,few,14,TGTGCCAGCAGCTTAGCGGGGGGGCCTGATGAGCAGTTCTTC,CASSLAGGPDEQFF
TRBJ1-2,TRBV4-1,TRBD1,-,15,TGCGCCAGCAGCCAAGTGGGACAGGGACACTATGGCTACACCTTC,CASSQVGQGHYGYTF
TRBJ1-2,TRBV6-4,-,-,13,TGTGCCAGCAAGAGCACGGGAGGGAATGGCTACACCTTC,CASKSTGGNGYTF
TRBJ1-5,TRBV5-8,TRBD1,-,17,TGTGCCAGCAGCTTGGGCTCTTCGGACAGGGGCAATCAGCCCCAGCATTTT,CASSLGSSDRGNQPQHF
TRBJ2-2,TRBV7-3,TRBD2,-,15,TGTGCCAGCAGCACGACTAGCGGGAGTTTCGGGGAGCTGTTTTTT,CASSTTSGSFGELFF
TRBJ2-7,TRBV7-9,-,-,11,TGTTCCAGCAGCCCCCAATACGAGCAGTACTTC,CSSSPQYEQYF
TRBJ2-1,TRBV5-1,TRBD1,-,17,TGCGCCAGCAGCTATATCGGGACAGCCAGCTCCTACAATGAGCAGTTCTTC,CASSYIGTASSYNEQFF
TRBJ1-3,TRBV30,-,-,17,TGTGCCTGGAGTGTAGGCTACGGACAACTCTCTGGAAACACCATATATTTT,CAWSVGYGQLSGNTIYF
TRBJ1-5,TRBV2,-,-,13,TGTGCCAGCACAGGGCAGAACAATCAGCCCCAGCATTTT,CASTGQNNQPQHF
TRBJ2-7,TRBV6-6,TRBD2,-,15,TGTGCCAGCAGTTACTCGAGTCTAGCGGGCGACGAGCAGTACTTC,CASSYSSLAGDEQYF
TRBJ1-1,TRBV5-1,-,-,14,TGCGCCAGCAGCTCGGCGGACAGGAACACTGAAGCTTTCTTT,CASSSADRNTEAFF
TRBJ2-7,TRBV6-5,-,-,15,TGTGCCAGCAGTTACTCGAACAGGGAGGGCTACGAGCAGTACTTC,CASSYSNREGYEQYF
TRBJ2-1,TRBV5-1,TRBD2,-,16,TGCGCCAGCAGCTCCCGAGTTAGCGGGAACTACAATGAGCAGTTCTTC,CASSSRVSGNYNEQFF